The rows below give T cell receptor beta chains drawn from one sample of a study of blood T cell repertoires in COVID-19. Here immunoSEQ multiplex PCR was the method, and the copy in TCRdb shows in-frame clones only, minus some. The data contain about 140,000 clones, about nine tenths of them singletons. Sequencing was performed on peripheral blood. Source of these receptors: a man aged 45-65 years with active or convalescent COVID-19. Each CDR3 is given with its conserved first and last residue. Each record gives: clone size, D gene, V gene, J gene, CDR3 DNA, CDR3 protein. The D gene is left open where the match is weak. Part of the rows lack a size; the others show once, few, many or a class for expanded clones.

>.|TRBD2|TRBV28|TRBJ2-5
TGTGCCAGCAGTTTATCACTAGCGGTCCAAGAGACCCAGTACTTC
CASSLSLAVQETQYF
>.|TRBD1|TRBV5-1|TRBJ1-3
TGCGCCAGCAGCTTGGCGAGGGGGACAGCCAGCTCTGGAAACACCATATATTTT
CASSLARGTASSGNTIYF
>.|.|TRBV2|TRBJ2-1
TGTGCCAGCAGTAAAACGGGGTCCTACAATGAGCAGTTCTTC
CASSKTGSYNEQFF
>once|.|TRBV5-4|TRBJ2-7
TGTGCCAGCAGCTTTGATTCTGGCAGACTAATCAACGAGCAGTACTTC
CASSFDSGRLINEQYF
>.|TRBD2|TRBV19|TRBJ2-7
TGTGCCAGTAGTCTCCAACTAGCGGGATTCGGCGAGCAGTACTTC
CASSLQLAGFGEQYF
>.|TRBD1|TRBV11-3|TRBJ2-3
TGTGCCAGCAGCTTGGGACAGGGGGACACAGATACGCAGTATTTT
CASSLGQGDTDTQYF
>.|TRBD1|TRBV7-9|TRBJ1-1
TGTGCCAGCGGCGGACAGGGGAACTTGAACACTGAAGCTTTCTTT
CASGGQGNLNTEAFF
>.|.|TRBV29-1|TRBJ2-1
TGCAGCGGGGGGGCTAGCGAGTCCTACAATGAGCAGTTCTTC
CSGGASESYNEQFF
>.|.|TRBV9|TRBJ1-4
TGTGCCAGCAGTCTAGACACGGGGAATGAAAAACTGTTTTTT
CASSLDTGNEKLFF
>few|.|TRBV5-8|TRBJ2-7
TGTGCCAGCAGCCTAGGGACGGCGGGGGAGCAGTACTTC
CASSLGTAGEQYF
>few|.|TRBV5-1|TRBJ2-7
TGCGCCAGCAGCTTGGCGGGAGCGAGCTACGAGCAGTACTTC
CASSLAGASYEQYF
>.|TRBD2|TRBV5-1|TRBJ2-7
TGCGCCAGCAGTTCCGGGACTACCTTGTACGAGCAGTACTTC
CASSSGTTLYEQYF
>once|.|TRBV12-3/TRBV12-4|TRBJ1-6
TGTGCCAGCAGTTTAGATCCGCGATCCCTCCACTTT
CASSLDPRSLHF
>.|.|TRBV3-1/TRBV3-2|TRBJ2-7
TGTGCCAGCAGCCAAGTCGCAGGGGTCCACGAGCAGTACTTC
CASSQVAGVHEQYF
>.|.|TRBV10-2|TRBJ2-1
TGCGCCAGCAGTAAGTCAGGAGGAGGCAATGAGCAGTTCTTC
CASSKSGGGNEQFF
>once|TRBD2|TRBV28|TRBJ2-1
TGTGCCAGCAGTGGGGGTGAAGCGGGAGGCCGCAATGAGCAGTTCTTC
CASSGGEAGGRNEQFF
>few|TRBD1|TRBV6-2/TRBV6-3|TRBJ2-7
TGTGCCAGCAACCCCCGGGACAGGAGCTCCTACGAGCAGTACTTC
CASNPRDRSSYEQYF
>.|.|TRBV28|TRBJ1-1
TGTGCCAGCAGGCCGGGGAGCACTGAAGCTTTCTTT
CASRPGSTEAFF
>.|.|TRBV6-5|TRBJ2-5
TGTGCCAGCACCCCCACAGTTGGGGAGACCCAGTACTTC
CASTPTVGETQYF
>.|.|TRBV2|TRBJ1-1
TGTGCCAGCAGTGAAGCGCCCGGGGATGGGAACACTGAAGCTTTCTTT
CASSEAPGDGNTEAFF
>.|TRBD1|TRBV2|TRBJ1-5
TGTGCCAGCAGTGGGGGACAGGGGGTCAATCAGCCCCAGCATTTT
CASSGGQGVNQPQHF
>.|TRBD1|TRBV7-8|TRBJ1-1
TGTGCCAGCAGAACCAGGGACAGGGGGCGAACTGAAGCTTTCTTT
CASRTRDRGRTEAFF
>.|TRBD1|TRBV5-1|TRBJ2-7
TGCGCCAGCAGCTTGGTAGGGGACAGAACCTACGAGCAGTACTTC
CASSLVGDRTYEQYF